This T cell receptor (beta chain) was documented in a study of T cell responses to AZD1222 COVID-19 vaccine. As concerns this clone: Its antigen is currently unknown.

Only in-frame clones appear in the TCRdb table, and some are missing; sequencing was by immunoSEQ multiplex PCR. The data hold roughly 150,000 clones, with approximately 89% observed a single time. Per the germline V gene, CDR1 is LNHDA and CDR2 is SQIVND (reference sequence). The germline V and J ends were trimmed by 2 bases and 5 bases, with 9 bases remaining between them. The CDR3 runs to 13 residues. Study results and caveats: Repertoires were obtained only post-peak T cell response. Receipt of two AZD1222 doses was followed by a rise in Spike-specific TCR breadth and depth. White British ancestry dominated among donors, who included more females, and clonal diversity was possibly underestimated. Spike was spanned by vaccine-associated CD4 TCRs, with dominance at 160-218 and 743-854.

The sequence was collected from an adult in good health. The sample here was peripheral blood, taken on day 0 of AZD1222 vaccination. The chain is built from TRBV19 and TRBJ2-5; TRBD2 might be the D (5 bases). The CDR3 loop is CASSINRGETQYF. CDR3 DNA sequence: TGTGCCAGTAGTATAAACCGAGGGGAGACCCAGTACTTC.